The present entry profiles one T cell receptor (beta chain) with its context. Its target is unknown. The entry originates in a study of T cell responses to AZD1222 COVID-19 vaccine. General observations from the study: Two doses of AZD1222 preceded a rise in Spike-specific TCR breadth and depth. White British people made up most donors, females outnumbered males, and clonal diversity was possibly underestimated. The repertoires were collected only after the peak T cell response.

The table came from immunoSEQ multiplex PCR; TCRdb's copy has only in-frame clones and leaves some out. The sample contains approximately 100,000 clones, over 75% of which appear only once. This CDR3 is 13 amino acids long. Trimming pared 4 bases from V and 7 bases from J, leaving 13 bases between. The germline V gene has CDR1 LGHNA and CDR2 YSLEER. This specimen consisted of peripheral blood, obtained on day 0 of AZD1222 vaccination. The TCR was taken from an adult in good health. The genes are TRBV4-3 and TRBJ1-2; D perhaps matches TRBD1 (5 bases). The CDR3 nucleotides read TGCGCCAGCAGCCTACGGGAGGGGCCTGGCTACACCTTC. Its protein is CASSLREGPGYTF.